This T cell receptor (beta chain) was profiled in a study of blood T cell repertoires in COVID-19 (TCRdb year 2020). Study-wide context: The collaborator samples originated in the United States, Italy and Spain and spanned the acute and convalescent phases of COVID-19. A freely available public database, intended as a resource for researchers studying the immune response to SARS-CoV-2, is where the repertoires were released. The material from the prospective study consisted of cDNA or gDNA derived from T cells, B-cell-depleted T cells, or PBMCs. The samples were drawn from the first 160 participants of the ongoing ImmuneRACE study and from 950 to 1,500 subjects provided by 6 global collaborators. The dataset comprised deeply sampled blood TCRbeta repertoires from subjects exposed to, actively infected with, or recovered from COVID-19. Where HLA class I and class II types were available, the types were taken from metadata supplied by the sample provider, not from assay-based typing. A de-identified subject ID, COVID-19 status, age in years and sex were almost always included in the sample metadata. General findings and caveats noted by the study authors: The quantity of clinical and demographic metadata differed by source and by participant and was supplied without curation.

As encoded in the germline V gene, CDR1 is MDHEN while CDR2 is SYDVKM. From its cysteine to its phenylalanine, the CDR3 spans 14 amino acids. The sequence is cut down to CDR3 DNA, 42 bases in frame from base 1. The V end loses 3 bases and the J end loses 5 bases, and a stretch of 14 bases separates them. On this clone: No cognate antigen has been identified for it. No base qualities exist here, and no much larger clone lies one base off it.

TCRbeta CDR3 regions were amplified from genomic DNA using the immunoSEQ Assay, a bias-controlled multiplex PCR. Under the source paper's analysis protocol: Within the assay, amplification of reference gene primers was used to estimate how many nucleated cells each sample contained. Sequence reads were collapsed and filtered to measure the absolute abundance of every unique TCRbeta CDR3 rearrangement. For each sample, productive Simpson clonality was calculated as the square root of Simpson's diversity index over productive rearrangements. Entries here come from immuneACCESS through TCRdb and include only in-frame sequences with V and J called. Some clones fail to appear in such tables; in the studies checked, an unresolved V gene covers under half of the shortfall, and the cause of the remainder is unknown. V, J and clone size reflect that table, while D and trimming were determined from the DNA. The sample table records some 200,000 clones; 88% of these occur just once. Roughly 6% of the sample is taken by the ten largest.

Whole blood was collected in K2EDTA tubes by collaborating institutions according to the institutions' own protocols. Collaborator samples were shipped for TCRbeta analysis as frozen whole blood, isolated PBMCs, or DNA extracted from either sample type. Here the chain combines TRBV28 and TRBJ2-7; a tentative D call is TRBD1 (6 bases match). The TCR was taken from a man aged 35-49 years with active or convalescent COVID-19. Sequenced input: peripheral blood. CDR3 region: CASSLPGDPHEQYF. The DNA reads TGTGCCAGCAGTTTGCCAGGGGATCCCCACGAGCAGTACTTC.